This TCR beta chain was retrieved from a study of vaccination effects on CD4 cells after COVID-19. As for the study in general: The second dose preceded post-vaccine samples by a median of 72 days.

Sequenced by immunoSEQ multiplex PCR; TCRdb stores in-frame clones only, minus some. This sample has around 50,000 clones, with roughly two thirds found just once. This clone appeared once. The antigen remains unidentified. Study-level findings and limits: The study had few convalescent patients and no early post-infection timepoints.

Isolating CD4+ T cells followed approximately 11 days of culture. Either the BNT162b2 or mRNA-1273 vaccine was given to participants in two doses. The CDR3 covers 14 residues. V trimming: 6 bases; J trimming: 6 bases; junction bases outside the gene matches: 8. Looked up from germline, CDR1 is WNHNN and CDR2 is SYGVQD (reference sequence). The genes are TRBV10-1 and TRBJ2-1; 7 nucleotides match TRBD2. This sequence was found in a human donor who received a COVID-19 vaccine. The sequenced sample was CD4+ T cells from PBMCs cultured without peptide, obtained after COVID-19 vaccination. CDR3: CASRSGGGSNEQFF. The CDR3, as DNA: TGCGCCAGCAGATCGGGCGGGGGATCCAATGAGCAGTTCTTC.